This T cell receptor beta chain came from a study of beta chain features in type 1 diabetes. Background on the study: All samples yielded around 98,000,000 examined sorted cells.

The study reverse transcribed the entire isolated RNA, so it sequenced expressed TCRB transcripts. Assay: immunoSEQ multiplex PCR; the TCRdb copy retains only in-frame clones and omits some. The data show 400,000 to 550,000 clones, about an eighth seen once. Germline V lookup: CDR1 SEHNR, CDR2 FQNEAQ (reference sequence). This CDR3 comprises 16 residues. V was trimmed by 5 bases and J by 6 bases, leaving 20 bases between them. Comment on this clone: No antigen is known for it.

Findings of the study overall: PCR could preferentially amplify shorter templates, alike in patients and controls.

The sequenced sample was naive CD4+ T cells from blood. This chain connects TRBV7-9 to TRBJ1-5; D is possibly TRBD1 (5 bases). The sequence derives from a woman in her late teens or twenties in good health. This chain's CDR3 is CASSRIDGQGRQPQHF. The CDR3 region has the DNA TGTGCCAGCAGCCGAATAGACGGCCAGGGCCGTCAGCCCCAGCATTTT.